A selection of T cell receptor beta chains follows, all from one sample in a study of vaccination and CD4 T cells after COVID-19. For these TCRs, the target antigens are not known. TCRdb reanalysed the PCR reads using MiXCR and keeps one entry per CDR3 protein. The repertoire holds about 2,300 distinct CDR3 sequences, with 35% to 45% as singletons. Sequenced sample: CD4+ T cells from blood, cultured in vitro. These receptors came from a human donor in good health. CDR3s include the opening cysteine and the closing phenylalanine or tryptophan. Fields, in order: V gene, J gene, D gene, CDR3 protein. The D gene is left open where the match is weak.

V gene: TRBV28; J gene: TRBJ1-3; D gene: -; CDR3 protein: CASSLSGNTIYF
V gene: TRBV20-1; J gene: TRBJ2-6; D gene: -; CDR3 protein: CSGRTSGANVLTF
V gene: TRBV5-1; J gene: TRBJ1-5; D gene: -; CDR3 protein: CASSLGSTGNQPQHF
V gene: TRBV20-1; J gene: TRBJ2-1; D gene: TRBD2; CDR3 protein: CSAFTSGRAYNEQFF
V gene: TRBV6-1; J gene: TRBJ2-5; D gene: -; CDR3 protein: CASFPTVQGGETQYF
V gene: TRBV19; J gene: TRBJ1-5; D gene: TRBD1; CDR3 protein: CASSPQGQRNNQPQHF
V gene: TRBV7-3; J gene: TRBJ2-2; D gene: TRBD2; CDR3 protein: CASSHRAGRKNTGELFF
V gene: TRBV2; J gene: TRBJ1-4; D gene: -; CDR3 protein: CASSVRENEKLFF
V gene: TRBV19; J gene: TRBJ1-1; D gene: -; CDR3 protein: CASSMERTEAFF
V gene: TRBV19; J gene: TRBJ2-7; D gene: TRBD2; CDR3 protein: CASRTSGDEQYF
V gene: TRBV6-1; J gene: TRBJ1-2; D gene: -; CDR3 protein: CASSEGTGGYGYTF
V gene: TRBV2; J gene: TRBJ2-5; D gene: TRBD2; CDR3 protein: CASSGSGLARETQYF
V gene: TRBV2; J gene: TRBJ1-5; D gene: -; CDR3 protein: CASSDRVVGQPQHF
V gene: TRBV18; J gene: TRBJ2-7; D gene: -; CDR3 protein: CASSPTDWSSYEQYF
V gene: TRBV6-1; J gene: TRBJ1-2; D gene: TRBD1; CDR3 protein: CASSPTGAGYTF
V gene: TRBV20-1; J gene: TRBJ1-1; D gene: -; CDR3 protein: CSARGVTHTFDTEAFF
V gene: TRBV11-2; J gene: TRBJ1-1; D gene: -; CDR3 protein: CASRRGGSNTEAFF
V gene: TRBV12-3/TRBV12-4; J gene: TRBJ1-1; D gene: -; CDR3 protein: CASSLASGGGGTEAFF
V gene: TRBV10-2; J gene: TRBJ2-7; D gene: -; CDR3 protein: CASRDLYEQYF
V gene: TRBV6-2/TRBV6-3; J gene: TRBJ1-1; D gene: TRBD1; CDR3 protein: CASSYSGQGASTEAFF
V gene: TRBV7-2; J gene: TRBJ2-7; D gene: -; CDR3 protein: CASSLMTGSYEQYF
V gene: TRBV5-1; J gene: TRBJ2-1; D gene: -; CDR3 protein: CASSVRTVYNEQFF
V gene: TRBV20-1; J gene: TRBJ1-5; D gene: TRBD1; CDR3 protein: CSARAAGQGQPQHF
V gene: TRBV12-3/TRBV12-4; J gene: TRBJ1-2; D gene: TRBD1; CDR3 protein: CASSLLTPQGDGYTF
V gene: TRBV24-1; J gene: TRBJ2-1; D gene: TRBD2; CDR3 protein: CATSDLGAGGHEQFF
V gene: TRBV7-7; J gene: TRBJ2-5; D gene: TRBD2; CDR3 protein: CASSAGGLAGGGETQYF
V gene: TRBV6-1; J gene: TRBJ2-3; D gene: TRBD2; CDR3 protein: CASNRGGPSTDTQYF
V gene: TRBV20-1; J gene: TRBJ2-7; D gene: TRBD2; CDR3 protein: CSASPPGAGLAGEQYF
V gene: TRBV4-3; J gene: TRBJ2-7; D gene: -; CDR3 protein: CASSQGVGTIGYEQYF
V gene: TRBV27; J gene: TRBJ2-1; D gene: -; CDR3 protein: CASSLRGTSSYNEQFF
V gene: TRBV5-1; J gene: TRBJ2-1; D gene: TRBD2; CDR3 protein: CASRSGGTSGKSLWEQFF
V gene: TRBV18; J gene: TRBJ2-7; D gene: TRBD1; CDR3 protein: CASSPPGQGRYEQYF
V gene: TRBV21-1; J gene: TRBJ2-5; D gene: -; CDR3 protein: CASSKVLILQGPQETQYF
V gene: TRBV7-9; J gene: TRBJ1-2; D gene: -; CDR3 protein: CASSFSGVHGYTF
V gene: TRBV20-1; J gene: TRBJ1-2; D gene: -; CDR3 protein: CSAHGERYGYTF